A selection of T cell receptor beta chains follows, all from one sample in a study of human T cells and chemical hapten exposure. TCRdb itself ran the RACE reads through MiXCR, one entry per CDR3 protein. The sample lists 340,000 or so distinct CDR3 sequences; 6% to 8.5% were seen once. Sample: whole blood, taken in connection with sensitization to the hapten diphenylcyclopropenone (DPC). These receptors were taken from a woman aged 18-29 years with alopecia areata. Some clones in this sample may be carry-over from other donors' samples. Each CDR3 is given with its conserved first and last residue. The D gene is left open where the match is weak. Size is omitted from some rows. Given values are once, few, many or a class for expanded clones.

CDR3 length: 16; V gene: TRBV11-1; J gene: TRBJ2-2; D gene: NA; clone size: NA; CDR3 DNA: TGTGCCAGCAGCTTAGTAGGGTCTTTAACATCCGGGGAGCTGTTTTTT; CDR3 protein: CASSLVGSLTSGELFF
CDR3 length: 14; V gene: TRBV20-1; J gene: TRBJ1-1; D gene: TRBD1; clone size: few; CDR3 DNA: TGCAGTGCTAGATACTGGGACAGGAACACTGAAGCTTTCTTT; CDR3 protein: CSARYWDRNTEAFF
CDR3 length: 14; V gene: TRBV6-5; J gene: TRBJ2-7; D gene: NA; clone size: few; CDR3 DNA: TGTGCCAGCAGTTACAGGACCCGGCCCTATGAGCAGTACTTC; CDR3 protein: CASSYRTRPYEQYF
CDR3 length: 15; V gene: TRBV13; J gene: TRBJ2-7; D gene: NA; clone size: many; CDR3 DNA: TGTGCCAGCAGCTCCAGGGGTTACGAATCCTACGAGCAGTACTTC; CDR3 protein: CASSSRGYESYEQYF
CDR3 length: 11; V gene: TRBV2; J gene: TRBJ2-1; D gene: NA; clone size: NA; CDR3 DNA: TGTGCCAGCAGCCCCTCCAATGAGCAGTTCTTC; CDR3 protein: CASSPSNEQFF
CDR3 length: 13; V gene: TRBV20-1; J gene: TRBJ2-1; D gene: TRBD2; clone size: many; CDR3 DNA: TGCAGTGCTAGATCTCTAGCGGGCAATGAGCAGTTCTTC; CDR3 protein: CSARSLAGNEQFF
CDR3 length: 14; V gene: TRBV6-5; J gene: TRBJ1-1; D gene: TRBD1; clone size: NA; CDR3 DNA: TGTGCCAGCAGTTACGGACAGGGTGTGACTGAAGCTTTCTTT; CDR3 protein: CASSYGQGVTEAFF
CDR3 length: 15; V gene: TRBV4-3; J gene: TRBJ2-7; D gene: TRBD1; clone size: few; CDR3 DNA: TGCGCCAGCAGCCAAGATGGGACAGGGGCCTACGAGCAGTACTTC; CDR3 protein: CASSQDGTGAYEQYF
CDR3 length: 14; V gene: TRBV6-2/TRBV6-3; J gene: TRBJ1-2; D gene: NA; clone size: NA; CDR3 DNA: TGTGCCAGCAGTTACAGTGTCAGCTCCTATGGCTACACCTTC; CDR3 protein: CASSYSVSSYGYTF
CDR3 length: 14; V gene: TRBV7-2; J gene: TRBJ1-2; D gene: NA; clone size: NA; CDR3 DNA: TGTGCCAGCAGCTTTCGGCAGGCGAATAATGGCTACACCTTC; CDR3 protein: CASSFRQANNGYTF
CDR3 length: 14; V gene: TRBV7-9; J gene: TRBJ2-4; D gene: NA; clone size: NA; CDR3 DNA: TGTGCCAGCAGCTTATGGGAAGCCAAAAACATTCAGTACTTC; CDR3 protein: CASSLWEAKNIQYF
CDR3 length: 14; V gene: TRBV24-1; J gene: TRBJ2-5; D gene: NA; clone size: few; CDR3 DNA: TGTGCCACCAGTGACCCCGTTTTGGGCGAGACCCAGTACTTC; CDR3 protein: CATSDPVLGETQYF
CDR3 length: 12; V gene: TRBV12-3/TRBV12-4; J gene: TRBJ1-2; D gene: NA; clone size: many; CDR3 DNA: TGTGCCAGCAGTTCAGACATGGCCCGCTACACCTTC; CDR3 protein: CASSSDMARYTF
CDR3 length: 14; V gene: TRBV3-1; J gene: TRBJ1-3; D gene: TRBD1; clone size: many; CDR3 DNA: TGTGCCAGCAGCCCTGGGACAGCTGGAAACACCATATATTTT; CDR3 protein: CASSPGTAGNTIYF
CDR3 length: 12; V gene: TRBV25-1; J gene: TRBJ2-7; D gene: NA; clone size: NA; CDR3 DNA: TGTGCCAGCAGACAGGGAGACTACGAGCAGTACTTC; CDR3 protein: CASRQGDYEQYF
CDR3 length: 14; V gene: TRBV20-1; J gene: TRBJ2-3; D gene: NA; clone size: NA; CDR3 DNA: TGCAGTGCTCCCGGGCGGGCCCGCACAGATACGCAGTATTTT; CDR3 protein: CSAPGRARTDTQYF
CDR3 length: 17; V gene: TRBV3-1; J gene: TRBJ2-1; D gene: TRBD1; clone size: NA; CDR3 DNA: TGTGCCAGCAGCCCCGAGACAGGGGGGAGCTCCTACAATGAGCAGTTCTTC; CDR3 protein: CASSPETGGSSYNEQFF
CDR3 length: 15; V gene: TRBV7-2; J gene: TRBJ2-7; D gene: NA; clone size: NA; CDR3 DNA: TGTGCCAGCAGCGTCGACAGCGGAAGCTCCTACGAGCAGTACTTC; CDR3 protein: CASSVDSGSSYEQYF
CDR3 length: 15; V gene: TRBV19; J gene: TRBJ1-2; D gene: TRBD1; clone size: few; CDR3 DNA: TGTGCCAGTAGTATTTTTGGACAGGGGGCGTATGGCTACACCTTC; CDR3 protein: CASSIFGQGAYGYTF
CDR3 length: 16; V gene: TRBV4-3; J gene: TRBJ2-1; D gene: TRBD2; clone size: many; CDR3 DNA: TGCGCCAGCAGCCAAGAGACTAGCCTCTCCTACAATGAGCAGTTCTTC; CDR3 protein: CASSQETSLSYNEQFF
CDR3 length: 15; V gene: TRBV5-4; J gene: TRBJ1-5; D gene: NA; clone size: NA; CDR3 DNA: TGTGCCAGCAGCTTGGACGGCAGTATGAGTCAGCCCCAGCATTTT; CDR3 protein: CASSLDGSMSQPQHF
CDR3 length: 17; V gene: TRBV7-2; J gene: TRBJ2-7; D gene: TRBD2; clone size: NA; CDR3 DNA: TGTGCCAGCAGCCCCGGCGCGGGGGGGCCCTTAGGCTACGAGCAGTACTTC; CDR3 protein: CASSPGAGGPLGYEQYF
CDR3 length: 15; V gene: TRBV4-2; J gene: TRBJ1-2; D gene: NA; clone size: few; CDR3 DNA: TGTGCCAGCAGCCAAGGGAGAGACTTGTTTTATGGCTACACCTTC; CDR3 protein: CASSQGRDLFYGYTF
CDR3 length: 14; V gene: TRBV3-1; J gene: TRBJ1-5; D gene: NA; clone size: NA; CDR3 DNA: TGTGCCAGCAGCCATGGATTTGACAATCAGCCCCAGCATTTT; CDR3 protein: CASSHGFDNQPQHF
CDR3 length: 13; V gene: TRBV20-1; J gene: TRBJ1-6; D gene: NA; clone size: NA; CDR3 DNA: TGCAGTGCTAACGACGGACGGAATTCACCCCTCCACTTT; CDR3 protein: CSANDGRNSPLHF
CDR3 length: 14; V gene: TRBV12-3/TRBV12-4; J gene: TRBJ2-6; D gene: NA; clone size: few; CDR3 DNA: TGTGCCAGCAGTTTCCAGGAGGGGGCCAACGTCCTGACTTTC; CDR3 protein: CASSFQEGANVLTF
CDR3 length: 19; V gene: TRBV20-1; J gene: TRBJ2-3; D gene: TRBD2; clone size: NA; CDR3 DNA: TGCAGTGCTAGACCCCCCGGGGGGCGGGGGGGCCGTGGTGCAGATACGCAGTATTTT; CDR3 protein: CSARPPGGRGGRGADTQYF
CDR3 length: 13; V gene: TRBV3-1; J gene: TRBJ1-2; D gene: NA; clone size: NA; CDR3 DNA: TGTGCCAGCAGCCAACAGGCAGGGGTAGGCTACACCTTC; CDR3 protein: CASSQQAGVGYTF
CDR3 length: 12; V gene: TRBV20-1; J gene: TRBJ2-7; D gene: NA; clone size: NA; CDR3 DNA: TGCAGTGCTTTCGGGTCATCCTACGAGCAGTACTTC; CDR3 protein: CSAFGSSYEQYF
CDR3 length: 14; V gene: TRBV3-1; J gene: TRBJ1-4; D gene: NA; clone size: few; CDR3 DNA: TGTGCCAGCAGCAACGGACGGTATAATGAAAAACTGTTTTTT; CDR3 protein: CASSNGRYNEKLFF